These 31 T cell receptor beta chains were all obtained from the same sample, sequenced in a study of blood T cell repertoires in COVID-19. Assay used: immunoSEQ multiplex PCR; TCRdb lists only in-frame clones, some missing. The data contain over 400,000 clones, roughly nine tenths of them singletons. The sample taken for sequencing was PBMCs or T cells enriched from blood (not recorded which). Source of these receptors: a woman aged 60 to 75 who had recovered from COVID-19.

This sequence joins TRBV4-1 and TRBJ2-1; the match to TRBD2 covers 8 bases. The J segment lost 1 base and the V segment lost 2 bases, leaving 7 bases of the junction unmatched. Germline V gene sequence: CDR1 MGHRA, CDR2 YSYEKL. This CDR3 comprises 17 residues. The CDR3: CASSQPRPGGSYNEQFF. The CDR3 region has the DNA TGCGCCAGCAGCCAACCTAGACCGGGGGGGTCCTACAATGAGCAGTTCTTC.

The chain employs TRBV2 and TRBJ1-4; D not resolved. Germline CDR1 reads SNHLY; CDR2 reads FYNNEI. This CDR3 has 14 amino acids. V was trimmed by 7 bases and J by 2 bases, leaving 11 bases between them. The CDR3 DNA is TGTGCCAGCAAATTCAGTGGTACTAATGAAAAACTGTTTTTT. Encoded protein: CASKFSGTNEKLFF.

This sequence joins TRBV5-4 and TRBJ1-6, with D tentatively TRBD1 (5 bases). The CDR3 sequence is 15 residues long. V was shortened by 0 bases and J by 10 bases, with 14 bases between the two germline ends. The germline CDR1 and CDR2 sequences are SGHNT and YYREEE (reference sequence). The CDR3 spells CASSLDRQSGSPLHF. Written as DNA, the CDR3 is TGTGCCAGCAGCTTGGATAGACAGTCCGGGTCACCCCTCCACTTT. Using reference TRBV5-4 and TRBJ1-6 for the parts outside the CDR3, the full variable domain is ETGVTQSPTHLIKTRGQQVTLRCSSQSGHNTVSWYQQALGQGPQFIFQYYREEENGRGNFPPRFSGLQFPNYSSELNVNALELDDSALYLCASSLDRQSGSPLHFGNGTRLTVT.

The chain combines TRBV2 with TRBJ1-1; the D gene is possibly TRBD1 (5 bases). CDR1 is SNHLY, CDR2 FYNNEI, per germline. This CDR3 comprises 14 residues. The ends were cut back, 6 bases at V and 1 base at J, with 12 bases in the middle. CDR3 loop: CASSGGPKNTEAFF. CDR3 sequence (DNA): TGTGCCAGCAGCGGGGGACCCAAGAACACTGAAGCTTTCTTT.

The chain links TRBV11-2 to TRBJ1-1; D call uncertain. This CDR3 region has 14 residues. Per the germline V gene, CDR1 is SGHAT and CDR2 is FQNNGV. Trimming cost V 1 base and J 5 bases, with 11 bases left between them. CDR3 amino acids: CASSLVRGGTEAFF. Here the CDR3 DNA reads TGTGCCAGCAGCTTAGTGCGGGGTGGGACTGAAGCTTTCTTT.

The chain is built from TRBV9 and TRBJ1-4, with 8 bases that match TRBD1. Germline V gene sequence: CDR1 SGDLS, CDR2 YYNGEE. Unmatched junction bases numbered 6, after V lost 0 bases and J lost 2 bases. The CDR3 is 17 amino acids. The CDR3, as DNA: TGTGCCAGCAGCGTAGGGACAGGGAAGATGACTAATGAAAAACTGTTTTTT. Translation gives CASSVGTGKMTNEKLFF. Combining the CDR3 with reference TRBV9 and TRBJ1-4 gives the whole variable domain DSGVTQTPKHLITATGQRVTLRCSPRSGDLSVYWYQQSLDQGLQFLIQYYNGEERAKGNILERFSAQQFPDLHSELNLSSLELGDSALYFCASSVGTGKMTNEKLFFGSGTQLSVL.

V and J are TRBV21-1 and TRBJ1-1. TRBV21-1 corresponds to a pseudogene. The length of the CDR3 is 14 residues. CDR3 nucleotides: TGTGCCAGGACCGGGAGGCAGCCCAGGAATAGGGCTTTCTTT. Its translation: CARTGRQPRNRAFF.

The V call is TRBV6-5, the J call TRBJ1-2, with D perhaps TRBD1 (5 bases). Germline CDR1 is MNHEY and CDR2 is SVGAGI. The CDR3 runs to 14 residues. Deletions cut 8 bases from V and 5 bases from J, with 18 bases between. This CDR3 reads CASSTRVKGYGYTF. DNA of the CDR3: TGTGCCAGCTCAACAAGGGTAAAGGGGTATGGCTACACCTTC.

The table lists this clone with a few counts. CDR3 sequence reads: CASSGSGIKQETQYF. The CDR3 coding sequence is TGTGCCAGCAGTGGGTCGGGGATCAAACAAGAGACCCAGTACTTC. The J gene is TRBJ2-5, the V gene TRBV2, with D possibly being TRBD2 (5 bases). The germline V gene encodes CDR1 SNHLY and CDR2 FYNNEI. Trimming pared 4 bases from V and 2 bases from J, leaving 14 bases between. This CDR3 has 15 residues.

The J gene is TRBJ2-7, the V gene TRBV25-1, with TRBD1 matching 9 bases. Germline CDR1 is MGHDK and CDR2 is SYGVNS. CDR3 length equals 17 residues. The V and J ends lost 1 base and 9 bases, in that order; junction bases with no gene match: 16. CDR3 loop: CASSEFVGRDREGVQYF. In DNA, the CDR3 is TGTGCCAGCAGTGAATTCGTCGGAAGGGACAGGGAAGGCGTGCAGTACTTC.

The V and J genes are TRBV15 and TRBJ2-7; D not resolved. There are 14 residues in the CDR3. Trimming took 0 bases from V and 1 from J, leaving 7 bases between them. In germline, CDR1 is LNHNV, CDR2 YYDKDF (reference sequence). The CDR3 DNA follows: TGTGCCACCAGCAGAGATCCACAGTCCTACGAGCAGTACGTC. This sequence encodes CATSRDPQSYEQYV.

The chain links TRBV7-9 to TRBJ1-1; unclear D gene. Trimming removed 5 bases from V and 2 bases from J, with 12 bases in between. Per the germline V gene, CDR1 is SEHNR and CDR2 is FQNEAQ (reference sequence). CDR3 length: 14 amino acids. CDR3 loop: CASSPPRVNTEAFF. In nucleotides, the CDR3 is TGTGCCAGCAGCCCTCCGCGCGTCAACACTGAAGCTTTCTTT.

The chain recombines TRBV5-1 with TRBJ1-1, with D tentatively TRBD1 (6 bases). The CDR3 is made up of 17 amino acids. CDR1 is SGHRS, CDR2 YFSETQ, per germline. The V end was cut by 0 bases, the J end by 0 bases, with 15 bases between. The CDR3 spells CASSLVGAQGVNTEAFF. The CDR3 DNA sequence: TGCGCCAGCAGCTTGGTGGGGGCCCAAGGGGTGAACACTGAAGCTTTCTTT.

This clone has more than one count but fewer than ten. This rearrangement joins TRBV2 to TRBJ2-7; 7 nucleotides align to TRBD2. V was clipped by 6 bases and J by 5 bases; unmatched bases: 10. The CDR3 has 14 amino acids. CDR1 is SNHLY and CDR2 is FYNNEI in the germline V gene. The CDR3 DNA reads TGTGCCAGCAGGTCTCAAGCGGGGCTCCACGAGCAGTACGTC. Translated: CASRSQAGLHEQYV.

This clone was observed a single time. The CDR3 region has the DNA TGCGCCAGCAGCTTGGAGACAGGGGTTTTAGTTACGCAGTATTTT. Translated, it gives CASSLETGVLVTQYF. The chain has TRBV5-1 and TRBJ2-3, with 8 bases identical to TRBD1. The CDR3 covers 15 residues. Germline values: CDR1 SGHRS, CDR2 YFSETQ. Trimming at V came to 0 bases and at J to 8 bases, leaving 8 bases not matched to a gene.

The chain combines TRBV2 with TRBJ1-5; maybe TRBD1 (5 bases). CDR1 is SNHLY and CDR2 is FYNNEI in the germline V gene. The CDR3 covers 15 residues. V lost 3 bases, J lost 4 bases, and 13 bases lay in between. CDR3 region: CASSDIRQPNQPQHF. DNA of the CDR3: TGTGCCAGCAGTGATATACGACAGCCTAATCAGCCCCAGCATTTT.

As for this clone: One end of the junction fails to match germline, which may point to a read error. This sequence joins TRBV5-1 and TRBJ2-2; D perhaps matches TRBD2 (5 bases). Looked up from germline, CDR1 is SGHRS and CDR2 is YFSETQ. The CDR3 runs 14 residues. In DNA form, the CDR3 reads TGCGCCAGCAGCTTGGGGGCTAGCACCCGGGAGCTGTTTTTT. This encodes CASSLGASTRELFF.

The chain combines TRBV6-5 with TRBJ1-5, with D possibly TRBD1 on 5 matching bases. Germline V CDR1 and CDR2: MNHEY, SVGAGI. The V end was cut by 7 bases, the J end by 4 bases, with 14 bases between. The CDR3 has 14 amino acids. In DNA, the CDR3 is TGTGCCAGCAAGAACCTCGACAGAAATCAGCCCCAGCATTTT. Its protein product is CASKNLDRNQPQHF.

This rearrangement joins TRBV2 to TRBJ1-6, with 9 bases fitting TRBD1. J lost 8 bases, V lost 6 bases, and 8 bases had no gene match. The CDR3 spans 15 residues. Per the germline V gene, CDR1 is SNHLY and CDR2 is FYNNEI. This chain's CDR3 is CASRSSTGGDSPLHF. CDR3 nucleotide sequence: TGTGCCAGCAGAAGCTCGACAGGGGGGGATTCACCCCTCCACTTT.

The chain carries TRBV19 and TRBJ2-5, with D tentatively TRBD1 (6 bases). V lost 2 bases, J lost 1 base, and 11 bases lay in between. CDR1 is LNHDA and CDR2 is SQIVND in the germline V gene (reference sequence). The CDR3 has 15 amino acids. The CDR3 sequence: CASSISTGPQETQYF. CDR3 coding DNA: TGTGCCAGTAGTATATCGACAGGCCCCCAAGAGACCCAGTACTTC.

The CDR3 bases are TGTGCCATCAGGGCGGCCACCAGCACAGATACGCAGTATTTT. This codes for CAIRAATSTDTQYF. The chain recombines TRBV10-3 with TRBJ2-3, with D hard to call. The CDR3 covers 14 residues. In germline, CDR1 is ENHRY, CDR2 SYGVKD. Trimming removed 6 bases from V and 0 bases from J, with 10 bases in between.

The chain couples TRBV6-5 to TRBJ1-5; D remains ambiguous. V was cut by 6 bases and J by 4 bases, with 4 bases left in between. The CDR3 loop spans 11 amino acids. CDR1 is MNHEY, CDR2 SVGAGI, per germline. The CDR3 DNA is TGTGCCAGCAGCCAAAATCAGCCCCAGCATTTT. Protein product: CASSQNQPQHF.

This chain joins TRBV3-1 (or the pseudogene TRBV3-2) and TRBJ2-2; D remains unclear. The CDR3 loop spans 15 amino acids. Germline CDR1 reads LGHDT; CDR2 reads YNNKEL (reference sequence). Trimming stripped 5 bases from V and 1 base from J, with 11 bases between. The CDR3 reads CASSFRDKNTGELFF. The CDR3 DNA reads TGTGCCAGCAGCTTTCGCGACAAGAACACCGGGGAGCTGTTTTTT.

For the CDR3, the DNA is TGTGCCAGCAGTCCAAGGAGTGAGCAGTTCTTC. The encoded protein is CASSPRSEQFF. J is TRBJ2-1 and V is TRBV2, with D uncertain. Germline CDR1 is SNHLY and CDR2 is FYNNEI. V was pared by 5 bases and J by 9 bases, with 8 bases between. This CDR3 has 11 amino acids.

The chain combines TRBV5-1 with TRBJ1-5; weak D call: TRBD1 (6 bases). Looked up from germline, CDR1 is SGHRS and CDR2 is YFSETQ. There are 14 residues in the CDR3. The germline V and J ends were trimmed by 1 base and 3 bases, with 8 bases remaining between them. The CDR3 reads CASSLTGLNQPQHF. The CDR3 DNA sequence: TGCGCCAGCAGCTTGACAGGGCTCAATCAGCCCCAGCATTTT. Drawing the rest from reference TRBV5-1 and TRBJ1-5, the complete variable domain is KAGVTQTPRYLIKTRGQQVTLSCSPISGHRSVSWYQQTPGQGLQFLFEYFSETQRNKGNFPGRFSGRQFSNSRSEMNVSTLELGDSALYLCASSLTGLNQPQHFGDGTRLSIL.

The chain is built from TRBV4-1 and TRBJ1-1, with a tentative D call TRBD1 (5 bases). The germline gives CDR1 MGHRA, CDR2 YSYEKL. This CDR3 spans 16 amino acids. Trimming took off 4 bases at V and 0 bases at J, with 15 bases between the two ends. DNA of the CDR3: TGCGCCAGCAGCCTAAGGGGAGGACCTATGAACACTGAAGCTTTCTTT. Encoded protein: CASSLRGGPMNTEAFF.

This chain uses TRBV2 with TRBJ1-2; the D gene is possibly TRBD1 (5 bases). The V gene's germline CDR1 is SNHLY and CDR2 FYNNEI. CDR3 length: 13 amino acids. V shed 6 bases and J shed 3 bases, with 11 bases lying between them. The CDR3 DNA follows: TGTGCCAGCAGAATGGGACTTCACTATGGCTACACCTTC. This encodes CASRMGLHYGYTF.

The chain is built from TRBV12-3 or TRBV12-4 and TRBJ1-5, with a tentative D call TRBD1 (5 bases). This CDR3 contains 13 residues. The germline V and J ends were trimmed by 8 bases and 13 bases, with 21 bases remaining between them. CDR3 sequence (DNA): TGTGCCAGCCGAGCGGGACCCGTCCCCAAGCAGCATTTT. It encodes CASRAGPVPKQHF.

The gene calls are TRBV11-2 and TRBJ2-1; unclear D gene. Germline V CDR1 and CDR2: SGHAT, FQNNGV. The CDR3 covers 14 residues. Between the trimmed V and J ends, which lost 3 bases and 8 bases, there was a span of 14 bases. In DNA form, the CDR3 reads TGTGCCAGCAGCTTGGGCGTATTTCTCGATGAGCAGTTCTTC. Encoded protein: CASSLGVFLDEQFF.

The gene calls are TRBV6-1 and TRBJ1-2, with D maybe TRBD1 (5 bases). Germline values: CDR1 MNHNS, CDR2 SASEGT. Between the trimmed V and J ends, which lost 0 bases and 7 bases, there was a span of 15 bases. The CDR3 runs 15 residues. This chain's CDR3 is CASSEAWWPQGGYTF. The CDR3 region has the DNA TGTGCCAGCAGTGAAGCATGGTGGCCTCAGGGTGGCTACACCTTC.

CDR3 sequence reads: CASRDGGVVGQPQHF. The CDR3 coding sequence is TGTGCCAGCAGGGACGGGGGGGTAGTAGGTCAGCCCCAGCATTTT. The gene calls are TRBV2 and TRBJ1-5; perhaps TRBD1 as D (5 bases). Trimming took off 6 bases at V and 6 bases at J, with 18 bases between the two ends. Germline CDR1 reads SNHLY; CDR2 reads FYNNEI. The CDR3 runs to 15 residues.